The clone carrying this TCR beta chain appeared once. Its specificity is not known. The treatment is: oral pan-JAK inhibitor, 5-10 mg twice daily. Patients with alopecia areata provided lesional scalp punch biopsies as well as peripheral blood. This entry is derived from a study of CD8+ T cells in alopecia areata. Study-level points and caveats: The study found that many expanded lesional clones persisted in scalp and blood during tofacitinib. Scalp clonality, along with expanded CD8+ clones among the top 100, was significantly decreased by tofacitinib. Between patients, shared TCR sequences were less clear than in mice. This was possibly due in part to HLA diversity in the patient population.

CDR3 length: 15 residues. Trimming at V came to 8 bases and at J to 8 bases, leaving 12 bases not matched to a gene. Germline V gives CDR1 MGHRA, CDR2 YSYEKL. As the sequencing template, cDNA was produced by extracting RNA and reverse transcribing it. This table comes from immunoSEQ multiplex PCR, and its TCRdb copy is limited to in-frame clones, with some not included. The sample has about 7,400 clones; around three fifths are singletons. The chain couples TRBV4-1 to TRBJ1-6; 7 bases line up with TRBD1. This material consisted of skin, taken at week 4, from a patient treated with tofacitinib. This clonotype originated in a human donor with alopecia areata. CDR3 region: CASGVGGTADSPLHF. DNA for the CDR3: TGCGCCAGCGGGGTGGGAGGGACAGCGGATTCACCCCTCCACTTT.